This entry lists 24 T cell receptor beta chains sequenced from one sample in a study of T cells in Graves' hyperthyroidism and ophthalmopathy. It was RNA transcripts that yielded the amplified TCR beta CDR3 regions. A set of HTBI primers served as the primers for a first-round RT-PCR of the TCR CDR3. TCRdb processed the multiplex PCR reads anew with MiXCR; each CDR3 protein has one entry. The sample contains hundreds of thousands of distinct CDR3 sequences, roughly 50% of which appear only once. Sequenced input: peripheral blood or thyroid tissue (not recorded which). The receptors derive from a young woman with Graves' hyperthyroidism.

As DNA, the CDR3 is TGTGCCAGCAGTGGAATGAGACAGCTCTATGGCTACACCTTC. The encoded protein is CASSGMRQLYGYTF. The genes are TRBV2 and TRBJ1-2, with D possibly matching TRBD1 (5 bases). The CDR3 has 14 amino acids. CDR1 SNHLY and CDR2 FYNNEI come from the germline V gene. Between the trimmed V and J ends, which lost 4 bases and 4 bases, there was a span of 13 bases.

In this sample, this clonotype turned up many times. CDR3 protein: CASTDRGYSNQPQHF. As DNA, the CDR3 is TGTGCCAGCACCGACAGGGGATATAGCAATCAGCCCCAGCATTTT. The chain links TRBV2 to TRBJ1-5; 8 bases align to TRBD1. The CDR3 consists of 15 residues. The trim removed 7 bases at V and 0 bases at J, leaving 5 bases unmatched. Per the germline V gene, CDR1 is SNHLY and CDR2 is FYNNEI.

This clonotype was picked up a small number of times. The genes are TRBV7-3 and TRBJ1-1; D might be TRBD1 (5 bases). Germline V lookup: CDR1 SGHTA, CDR2 FQGTGA. Trimming took off 2 bases at V and 2 bases at J, with 12 bases between the two ends. The CDR3 consists of 15 residues. The CDR3 region has the DNA TGTGCCAGCAGCTTATGGGGCAGAATTAACACTGAAGCTTTCTTT. Its translation: CASSLWGRINTEAFF.

The chain carries TRBV11-2 and TRBJ1-1; D gene unclear. Germline CDR1 is SGHAT and CDR2 is FQNNGV. V was pared by 1 base and J by 1 base, with 10 bases between. The length of the CDR3 is 15 residues. The CDR3 nucleotides are TGTGCCAGCAGCTTAGGAAATTCAGCGAACACTGAAGCTTTCTTT. It specifies CASSLGNSANTEAFF.

This clonotype was detected many times. The chain links TRBV19 to TRBJ1-1; weak D call: TRBD1 (5 bases). V lost 6 bases and J lost 5, with 16 bases in between. Germline V CDR1 and CDR2: LNHDA, SQIVND (reference sequence). The CDR3 spans 14 residues. Here the CDR3 reads CASSRGRGGTEAFF. CDR3 bases: TGTGCCAGTAGCCGGGGACGCGGCGGGACTGAAGCTTTCTTT. The entire variable domain, with the rest obtained from reference TRBV19 and TRBJ1-1, is as follows: DGGITQSPKYLFRKEGQNVTLSCEQNLNHDAMYWYRQDPGQGLRLIYYSQIVNDFQKGDIAEGYSVSREKKESFPLTVTSAQKNPTAFYLCASSRGRGGTEAFFGQGTRLTVV.

As to this clonotype: A read error may produce the germline difference seen at one junction end. The rearrangement uses TRBV7-8 and TRBJ1-4; 7 bases align to TRBD1. Per germline, CDR1 SGHVS and CDR2 FQNEAQ. This CDR3 is 15 amino acids long. Here the CDR3 DNA reads TGCGCCAGCAGCCCACACAGGGGAGGGGATGAAAAACTGTTTTTT. It encodes CASSPHRGGDEKLFF.

This chain connects TRBV2 to TRBJ2-5; D call uncertain. Germline V gives CDR1 SNHLY, CDR2 FYNNEI. Trimming removed 6 bases from V and 5 bases from J, with 16 bases in between. This CDR3 comprises 14 residues. The CDR3 DNA follows: TGTGCCAGCAGCCAAGAGGTCCGCTCGGAGACCCAGTACTTC. As protein: CASSQEVRSETQYF.

J is TRBJ1-2 and V is TRBV19; D is perhaps TRBD1 (6 bases). CDR3 length: 12 residues. Per the germline V gene, CDR1 is LNHDA and CDR2 is SQIVND (reference sequence). The V gene lost 8 bases and the J gene lost 3 bases, with 10 bases spanning the gap. The CDR3 coding sequence is TGTGCCAGTCACAGGGACCACTATGGCTACACCTTC. It specifies CASHRDHYGYTF.

This chain links TRBV2 with TRBJ2-7, with D uncertain. The CDR3 loop spans 16 amino acids. CDR1 is SNHLY and CDR2 is FYNNEI in the germline V gene. Trimming removed 6 bases at V and 0 bases at J, with 18 bases between. CDR3 protein: CASSVTAARNSYEQYF. Written as DNA, the CDR3 is TGTGCCAGCAGCGTCACCGCTGCGCGGAACTCCTACGAGCAGTACTTC.

Many counts were recorded for this clonotype. This chain links TRBV20-1 with TRBJ2-5; 11 bases are a match to TRBD2. This CDR3 comprises 16 residues. Trimming removed 5 bases from V and 5 bases from J; junction bases left unmatched: 13. Germline CDR1 DFQATT, CDR2 SNEGSKA (reference sequence). For the CDR3, the DNA is TGCAGTGCTCCAATAGCGGGAGGGCCCGGTATGGAGACCCAGTACTTC. Encoded protein: CSAPIAGGPGMETQYF.

At least ten counts were recorded for this clonotype. The chain is built from TRBV10-1 and TRBJ2-7, with 12 positions matching TRBD1. Germline V lookup: CDR1 WNHNN, CDR2 SYGVQD (reference sequence). CDR3 length equals 14 residues. V was pared by 5 bases and J by 5 bases, with 4 bases of the junction left unmatched. DNA of the CDR3: TGCGCCAGCAGTAAGGGACAGGGGGCCCACGAGCAGTACTTC. Residues: CASSKGQGAHEQYF.

On this clonotype itself: Being one base from a much bigger clone, this may be a read error. The chain recombines TRBV11-1 with TRBJ1-2; TRBD1 agrees at 7 bases. Germline CDR1 and CDR2: SGHAT and FQDESV (reference sequence). The CDR3 is 13 residues long. The CDR3 DNA is TGTGCCAACAGCGTGACAGGGTACTATGGCTACACCTTC. It translates to CANSVTGYYGYTF. The full variable domain, rest sourced from reference TRBV11-1 and TRBJ1-2, is EAEVAQSPRYKITEKSQAVAFWCDPISGHATLYWYRQILGQGPELLVQFQDESVVDDSQLPKDRFSAERLKGVDSTLKIQPAELGDSAMYLCANSVTGYYGYTFGSGTRLTVV.

The chain has TRBV7-2 and TRBJ1-1; D unclear. The CDR3 has 15 amino acids. Per germline, CDR1 SGHTA and CDR2 FQGNSA. V was pared by 6 bases and J by 3 bases, with 17 bases between. The DNA of the CDR3 is TGTGCCAGCAGTCCTACCCTCAGGACGGACACTGAAGCTTTCTTT. It codes for CASSPTLRTDTEAFF.

The chain recombines TRBV5-1 with TRBJ2-7, with a tentative D call TRBD1 (5 bases). Per the germline V gene, CDR1 is SGHRS and CDR2 is YFSETQ. The CDR3 loop spans 14 amino acids. V was cut by 1 base and J by 4 bases, with 12 bases left in between. The CDR3 spells CASSLTGVDYEQYF. The DNA for the CDR3 is TGCGCCAGCAGCTTGACAGGAGTAGATTACGAGCAGTACTTC.

Written as DNA, the CDR3 is TGTGCCAGCAGCCAAGAGCTAGCGGGTCTTACCTACGAGCAGTACTTC. This translates into CASSQELAGLTYEQYF. This rearrangement joins TRBV7-9 to TRBJ2-7, with 8 bases fitting TRBD2. The CDR3 runs 16 residues. Germline V gene lookup returns CDR1 SEHNR and CDR2 FQNEAQ (reference sequence). J was trimmed by 2 bases and V by 5 bases; bases with no gene match: 11.

On this clonotype: Just one base apart from a much larger clone, this may be a read error. This CDR3 is missing its conserved last phenylalanine or tryptophan, likely due to a read error. This chain connects TRBV7-2 to TRBJ1-4; TRBD1 aligns across 8 bases. From germline, CDR1 is SGHTA and CDR2 FQGNSA. The CDR3 is 14 amino acids. V gave up 5 bases and J gave up 5 bases; unmatched junction bases: 4. The CDR3 DNA reads TGTGCCAGCAGCCCCGACAGGGGAAATGAAAAACTGTTTTCT. Amino acid sequence: CASSPDRGNEKLFS.

The J gene is TRBJ2-7, the V gene TRBV12-3 or TRBV12-4, with 15 positions matching TRBD2. V lost 6 bases and J lost 7; bases outside the gene matches: 10. The CDR3 covers 16 residues. The CDR3 DNA follows: TGTGCCAGCAGCGATGGACTAGCGGGAGGGCTAGAAGAGCAGTACTTC. It codes for CASSDGLAGGLEEQYF.

Notes on this clonotype: Lacking the conserved final phenylalanine or tryptophan, this CDR3 likely reflects a read error. The limits of the CDR3 on the DNA are not certain, so only TCRdb's listed CDR3 is given. This chain joins TRBV2 and TRBJ1-6. Termini included, the CDR3 measures 10 amino acids. Per germline, CDR1 SNHLY and CDR2 FYNNEI. The CDR3 is CASSGPGTNY.

The V call is TRBV2, the J call TRBJ2-5; D is perhaps TRBD2 (7 bases). V was cut by 5 bases and J by 10 bases, with 20 bases left in between. CDR3 length: 14 residues. CDR1 SNHLY and CDR2 FYNNEI come from the germline V gene. For the CDR3, the DNA is TGTGCCAGCAGTACGGGGGGCGCTATTGGCGGCCAGTACTTC. This sequence encodes CASSTGGAIGGQYF.

The chain carries TRBV20-1 and TRBJ1-5; D gene ambiguous. The germline V gene encodes CDR1 DFQATT and CDR2 SNEGSKA (reference sequence). V lost 3 bases to trimming and J lost 4 bases, with 22 bases between them. This CDR3 region has 17 residues. CDR3 coding DNA: TGCAGTGCTAGTAGAGGGAGCTTATTCCGCATTAATCAGCCCCAGCATTTT. It encodes CSASRGSLFRINQPQHF.

Turning to this clonotype: A single base separates this from a much larger clone, so it may be a read error. The chain couples TRBV2 to TRBJ1-4, with D hard to call. The V end lost 8 bases, the J end lost 5 bases, and 3 bases lay between the germline ends. Germline assignment: CDR1 SNHLY and CDR2 FYNNEI. The CDR3 covers 10 residues. The CDR3 DNA is TGTGCCAGCTTCAATGAAAAACTGTTTTTT. This encodes CASFNEKLFF.

The chain carries TRBV7-6 and TRBJ1-2, with TRBD1 as a possible D gene (5 bases). CDR3 size: 15 residues. V was pared by 5 bases and J by 4 bases, with 17 bases between. The germline V gene has CDR1 SGHVS and CDR2 FNYEAQ. CDR3 residues: CASSQVGERAYGYTF. CDR3 DNA: TGTGCCAGCAGCCAAGTGGGGGAGCGGGCCTATGGCTACACCTTC.

The genes are TRBV12-3 or TRBV12-4 and TRBJ2-2; no firm D call. Trimming shortened V by 10 bases and J by 7 bases, and 10 bases separated the two germline ends. The CDR3 has 11 amino acids. The CDR3 is CATLTGGELFF. CDR3 coding DNA: TGTGCCACCCTTACGGGCGGGGAGCTGTTTTTT.

With respect to this clonotype: This sequence may be a read error, since a much larger clone differs from it by one base. The genes are TRBV29-1 and TRBJ1-1; tentatively, D is TRBD1 (6 bases). V dropped 4 bases and J dropped 4 bases, with 13 bases sitting between them. The CDR3 sequence is 13 residues long. CDR1 SQVTM and CDR2 ANQGSEA come from the germline V gene. Written as DNA, the CDR3 is TGCAGCGTTGCAGGGAAAGGGGGCACTGAAGCTTTCTTT. This gives the protein CSVAGKGGTEAFF.